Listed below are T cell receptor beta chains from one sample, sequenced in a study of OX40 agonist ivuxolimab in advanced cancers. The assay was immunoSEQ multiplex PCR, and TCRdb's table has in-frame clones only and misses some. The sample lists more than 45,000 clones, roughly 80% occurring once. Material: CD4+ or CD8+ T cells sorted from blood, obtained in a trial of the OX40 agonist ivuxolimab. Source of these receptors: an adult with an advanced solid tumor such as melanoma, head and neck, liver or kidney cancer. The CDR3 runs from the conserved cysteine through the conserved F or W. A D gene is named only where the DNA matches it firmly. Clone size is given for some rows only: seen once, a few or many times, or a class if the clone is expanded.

TGCGCCAGCAGCTCAAAGACTAGCACGGGACAGGGAGATACGCAGTATTTT CASSSKTSTGQGDTQYF TRBV5-1 TRBD1 NA TRBJ2-3
TGTGCCAGCAGCCGGGGACTAGCGGGTGTCACCGGGGAGCTGTTTTTT CASSRGLAGVTGELFF TRBV14 TRBD2 few TRBJ2-2
TGCGCCAGCAGCTTGGCCGACACCTACGAGCAGTACTTC CASSLADTYEQYF TRBV5-1 NA NA TRBJ2-7
TGTGCTAGCAGCAGGACGAAGAACACAGATACGCAGTATTTT CASSRTKNTDTQYF TRBV7-7 NA NA TRBJ2-3
TGTGCCAGCAGCGCCGTAGTAATGGGTTCACCCCTCCACTTT CASSAVVMGSPLHF TRBV9 NA NA TRBJ1-6
TGTGCCAGCTCACCGGCATCCCTGAGCACCGGGGAGCTGTTTTTT CASSPASLSTGELFF TRBV18 NA NA TRBJ2-2
TGTGCCATCAGTGAGGGGGAGCAGGGGACTCACTATGGCTACACCTTC CAISEGEQGTHYGYTF TRBV10-3 NA NA TRBJ1-2
TGTGCCTGGAGTGAGAACACAGGGCCCAATCAGCCCCAGCATTTT CAWSENTGPNQPQHF TRBV30 NA NA TRBJ1-5
TGTGCCAGCAGTCCTCAACAGGGGGCGGGAAATCAGCCCCAGCATTTT CASSPQQGAGNQPQHF TRBV28 TRBD1 few TRBJ1-5
TGTGCCAGCAGTCGTGGGACTAGGGGAGAGACCCAGTACTTC CASSRGTRGETQYF TRBV27 TRBD2 NA TRBJ2-5
TGTGCCAGCTCACCCCCGCCCCTGTTTCGGGGAACCTACGAGCAGTACTTC CASSPPPLFRGTYEQYF TRBV18 NA NA TRBJ2-7
TGTGCCAGCACGGTGATGGCGGGCGGCGATTCACCCCTCCACTTT CASTVMAGGDSPLHF TRBV2 NA NA TRBJ1-6
TGTGCCAGCAGATCCGGGACAGGGGACGGCTACACCTTC CASRSGTGDGYTF TRBV7-2 TRBD1 once TRBJ1-2
TGTGCCAGCAGTAGGGGGCTTCTATCCGAGCAGTTCTTC CASSRGLLSEQFF TRBV2 TRBD1 NA TRBJ2-1
TGCGCCAGCAGCCCCGGGGCTTCGGTAGATACGCAGTATTTT CASSPGASVDTQYF TRBV4-3 NA NA TRBJ2-3
TGTGCCAGCAGCGAAAAAGGTCGGGCCAGCACAGATACGCAGTATTTT CASSEKGRASTDTQYF TRBV7-3 NA NA TRBJ2-3
TGTGCCAGCAGTGACGGGCCCGAGACCCAGTACTTC CASSDGPETQYF TRBV2 NA once TRBJ2-5
TGCGCCAGCAGCCTGAGCGGGACTTTCCAAGAGACCCAGTACTTC CASSLSGTFQETQYF TRBV5-1 TRBD2 once TRBJ2-5
TGTGCCAGTAGTATAGGTGTGGGAGACGAGACCCAGTACTTC CASSIGVGDETQYF TRBV19 NA once TRBJ2-5
TGTGCCAGCTCACCCGACAGGAATCAGCCCCAGCATTTT CASSPDRNQPQHF TRBV18 NA once TRBJ1-5
TGTGCCAGCAGCGTAGACGGAGGTAATGAAAAACTGTTTTTT CASSVDGGNEKLFF TRBV9 NA NA TRBJ1-4
TGTGCCAGCAGCTCCCTAGCGACACAAGAGACCCAGTACTTC CASSSLATQETQYF TRBV5-6 NA NA TRBJ2-5
TGTGCCAGCAGCCAAGATCAGGGGGAGTACACTGAAGCTTTCTTT CASSQDQGEYTEAFF TRBV14 TRBD1 NA TRBJ1-1
TGCGCCAGCAGCTTGGGCGCGGGGGCCAAGAACACCGGGGAGCTGTTTTTT CASSLGAGAKNTGELFF TRBV5-1 NA once TRBJ2-2
TGTGCCAGCAGCAGAGGACTAGCGGGAGTGACCGGGGAGCTGTTTTTT CASSRGLAGVTGELFF TRBV9 TRBD2 NA TRBJ2-2
TGTGCCAGCAGCAAAGTCGGGGGGGACACTCCACGCTACGAGCAGTACTTC CASSKVGGDTPRYEQYF TRBV21-1 NA once TRBJ2-7
TGTGCCAGCAGTTTCCTCCAGGGCGGCCAGCCCCAGCATTTT CASSFLQGGQPQHF TRBV28 NA few TRBJ1-5
TGTGCCAGCAGCTTGGTGGGGGGGGAGAAAGATACGCAGTATTTT CASSLVGGEKDTQYF TRBV5-4 TRBD2 NA TRBJ2-3
TGTGCCAGTAGTACATCCGGGACAGTCTACGAGCAGTACTTC CASSTSGTVYEQYF TRBV19 TRBD1 NA TRBJ2-7
TGTGCCAGCAGCGCCAGAGAGACCCAGTACTTC CASSARETQYF TRBV7-8 NA NA TRBJ2-5